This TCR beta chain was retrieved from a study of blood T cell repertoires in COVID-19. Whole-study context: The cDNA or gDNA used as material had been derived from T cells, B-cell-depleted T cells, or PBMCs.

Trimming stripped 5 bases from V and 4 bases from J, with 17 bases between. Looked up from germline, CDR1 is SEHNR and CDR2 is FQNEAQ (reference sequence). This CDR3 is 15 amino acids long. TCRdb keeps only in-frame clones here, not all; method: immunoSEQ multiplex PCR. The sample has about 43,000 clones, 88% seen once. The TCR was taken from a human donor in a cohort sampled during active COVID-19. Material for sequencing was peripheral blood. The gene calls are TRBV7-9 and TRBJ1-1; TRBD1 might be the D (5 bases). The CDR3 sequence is CASSPGGGASTEAFF. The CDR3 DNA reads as TGTGCCAGCAGCCCCGGGGGAGGGGCTAGCACTGAAGCTTTCTTT.